This TCR beta chain was sequenced in a study of blood T cell repertoires in COVID-19. Looking at the study overall: Sources were T cells, B-cell-depleted T cells, or PBMCs; the material itself was cDNA or gDNA.

CDR3 length: 14 residues. Trimming cost V 2 bases and J 0 bases, with 7 bases left between them. Germline CDR1 is SGHTA and CDR2 is FQGNSA. Methods used by the authors: Counts of nucleated cells, estimated from reference gene primer amplification, were obtained. Profiling relied on immunoSEQ multiplex PCR, and the TCRdb table lists in-frame clones only, not all of them. For V, J and clone size, that table is used; D and trimming come from the DNA. The sample contains about 300,000 clones, roughly nine tenths of which appear only once. The gene calls are TRBV7-2 and TRBJ1-2; D ambiguous. The clonotype comes from a man between 18 and 29 years old with active or convalescent COVID-19. Input material: peripheral blood. CDR3 DNA sequence: TGTGCCAGCAGCTTAATTCCTACTAACTATGGCTACACCTTC. Its protein product is CASSLIPTNYGYTF.